This T cell receptor (beta chain) was observed in a study of T cells after yellow fever vaccination. In this sample, this clonotype turned up many times. Study findings and constraints: The secondary response was weaker, and its peak arrived faster, on day 5 versus 15. Only a small proportion of the clonotypes turned up in both the CD4 and the CD8 compartments, likely arising from convergent recombination.

CDR3 length: 15 amino acids. V was clipped by 6 bases and J by 2 bases; unmatched bases: 6. Germline-derived CDR1 and CDR2 are KGHSH and LQKENI. Via MiXCR, TCRdb re-called the 5' RACE reads, giving one row per CDR3 protein. Counted here are around 26,000 distinct CDR3 sequences, approximately 3.5% occurring once; the ten biggest clones make up 0.75% to 1%. The rearrangement uses TRBV18 and TRBJ2-1; 8 nucleotides align to TRBD2. This material consisted of PBMCs, either bulk or a sorted T-cell subset (CD4+, CD8+, memory, or dextramer-sorted; not recorded which), taken approximately 47 days after the first yellow fever vaccination. The sequence derives from a man between 18 and 29 years old who received the YFV17D yellow fever vaccine. CDR3 sequence: CASSTSVSTYNEQFF. The CDR3 DNA sequence: TGTGCCAGCTCGACTAGCGTGAGTACCTACAATGAGCAGTTCTTC.